Listed below are T cell receptor beta chains from one sample, sequenced in a study of graft-versus-host responses after intestinal transplantation. The antigens for these receptors are not known. Method: immunoSEQ multiplex PCR; TCRdb's copy keeps in-frame clones and lacks some. The repertoire includes tens of thousands of clones, approximately 92% of them detected once, and approximately 0.5% sits in the top ten. The input for sequencing was unstimulated CD8+ T cells sorted from spleen or lymph node cells, taken before intestinal transplant. The receptors shown here come from a human donor who received an intestinal transplant. The CDR3 runs from the conserved cysteine through the conserved F or W. A D gene is named only where the DNA matches it firmly. Clone size is stated in some rows and not others, as once, few, many or a class when expanded.

cdr3_length: 14
j_call: TRBJ1-5
d_call: NA
clone_size: NA
v_call: TRBV27
cdr3_nt: TGTGCCAGCAGTGTCCGGGGTTCTAATCAGCCCCAGCATTTT
cdr3_aa: CASSVRGSNQPQHF

cdr3_length: 17
j_call: TRBJ1-5
d_call: NA
clone_size: NA
v_call: TRBV9
cdr3_nt: TGTGCCAGCAGCCCTTCTCCGGGACACCCGAGCAATCAGCCCCAGCATTTT
cdr3_aa: CASSPSPGHPSNQPQHF

cdr3_length: 15
j_call: TRBJ1-2
d_call: TRBD1
clone_size: NA
v_call: TRBV19
cdr3_nt: TGTGCCAGTACTAACAAGGGACAGGGAGAGTATGGCTACACCTTC
cdr3_aa: CASTNKGQGEYGYTF

cdr3_length: 13
j_call: TRBJ2-7
d_call: TRBD1
clone_size: NA
v_call: TRBV6-1
cdr3_nt: TGTGCCACCGCCGGGACAGGGGACTACGAGCAGTACTTC
cdr3_aa: CATAGTGDYEQYF

cdr3_length: 12
j_call: TRBJ2-3
d_call: NA
clone_size: NA
v_call: TRBV13
cdr3_nt: TGTGCCCACAGGTCCGGGCCAGATACGCAGTATTTT
cdr3_aa: CAHRSGPDTQYF

cdr3_length: 15
j_call: TRBJ2-7
d_call: TRBD2
clone_size: NA
v_call: TRBV11-2
cdr3_nt: TGTGCCAGCAGCTTAAGTACGGGGGGGCACTACGAGCAGTACTTC
cdr3_aa: CASSLSTGGHYEQYF

cdr3_length: 17
j_call: TRBJ1-3
d_call: NA
clone_size: few
v_call: TRBV2
cdr3_nt: TGTGCCAGCATATACATCCTCACAGGGCGGACAGGAAACACCATATATTTT
cdr3_aa: CASIYILTGRTGNTIYF

cdr3_length: 13
j_call: TRBJ1-1
d_call: NA
clone_size: NA
v_call: TRBV5-1
cdr3_nt: TGCGCCAGCAGCTTGATCATGAACACTGAAGCTTTCTTT
cdr3_aa: CASSLIMNTEAFF

cdr3_length: 16
j_call: TRBJ2-1
d_call: TRBD1
clone_size: once
v_call: TRBV5-1
cdr3_nt: TGCGCCAGCAGCTTGGCTTTTCTGGACAGGTTTGATGAGCAGTTCTTC
cdr3_aa: CASSLAFLDRFDEQFF

cdr3_length: 20
j_call: TRBJ2-5
d_call: TRBD2
clone_size: NA
v_call: TRBV4-1
cdr3_nt: TGCGCCAGCAGCCAAGAACCGGAACTAGCGGGGGCAAGCTTCGAGGAGACCCAGTACTTC
cdr3_aa: CASSQEPELAGASFEETQYF

cdr3_length: 14
j_call: TRBJ2-1
d_call: NA
clone_size: NA
v_call: TRBV6-5
cdr3_nt: TGTGCCAGCAGTCCCACCGGGGTACACGGAGAGCAGTTCTTC
cdr3_aa: CASSPTGVHGEQFF

cdr3_length: 14
j_call: TRBJ1-2
d_call: NA
clone_size: NA
v_call: TRBV19
cdr3_nt: TGTGCCAGTAGCCCAGGGTTGGCTAACTATGGCTACACCTTC
cdr3_aa: CASSPGLANYGYTF

cdr3_length: 19
j_call: TRBJ2-7
d_call: NA
clone_size: NA
v_call: TRBV7-2
cdr3_nt: TGTGCCAGCTGGGAATTAGAAAGGGAGTTTCTTATCCGGGCGTCGTGGCAGTACTTC
cdr3_aa: CASWELEREFLIRASWQYF

cdr3_length: 16
j_call: TRBJ2-1
d_call: TRBD2
clone_size: NA
v_call: TRBV11-3
cdr3_nt: TGTGCCAGCAGCTCCCGTCTAGCGGGGGCGTTGTATGAGCAGTTCTTC
cdr3_aa: CASSSRLAGALYEQFF